Detailed here is one T cell receptor beta chain. The target antigen is unknown. This sample stems from a study of type 1 regulatory T cells. At the level of the study: T-allo10 is a Tr1-enriched, alloantigen-specific CD4 T cell product made in vitro.

V lost 2 bases, J lost 4 bases, and 8 bases lay in between. This CDR3 is 13 amino acids long. Germline V CDR1 and CDR2: MDHEN, SYDVKM. Using its own MiXCR run on the reads, TCRdb lists one record per CDR3 protein. The sample holds roughly 65,000 distinct CDR3 sequences; about 50% are singletons and the top ten take more than 2%. Study findings and constraints: Compared with non-Tr1 cells, Tr1 cells showed a narrower TCR repertoire.

This sequence originates from a human donor in good health. V is TRBV28 and J is TRBJ1-2; D gene unclear. Sample: cultured non-Tr1 T cells, either the whole culture or a sorted T cell fraction (not recorded which). The CDR3 DNA reads as TGTGCCAGCAGTTTAAAGGTGGTCTATGGCTACACCTTC. Translating gives CASSLKVVYGYTF.